The 3 T cell receptor beta chains below come from one sample, sequenced in a study of graft-versus-host responses after intestinal transplantation. The repertoire was sequenced with immunoSEQ multiplex PCR; TCRdb's copy has only in-frame clones and lacks some. The table has more than 10,000 clones, 93% seen once. The source material was PBMCs, sampled roughly 930 days after intestinal transplantation. The origin of the receptors is a human patient who received an intestinal transplant, so some T cells may come from the graft donor.

This chain joins TRBV11-3 and TRBJ2-7, with no clear D. The ends were cut back, 5 bases at V and 6 bases at J, with 17 bases in the middle. Germline V gene lookup returns CDR1 SGHNT and CDR2 YENEEA. This CDR3 region has 14 residues. CDR3 nucleotides: TGTGCCAGCAGCCACGACCCCACTTCGGGCGAGCAGTACTTC. Translation: CASSHDPTSGEQYF.

The V gene is TRBV5-1, the J gene TRBJ1-2; 9 bases are a match to TRBD1. The CDR3 runs to 15 residues. Germline lookup yields CDR1 SGHRS and CDR2 YFSETQ. Trimming removed 7 bases from V and 7 bases from J; junction bases left unmatched: 14. This CDR3 is CASSPIGTGGRGYTF. The DNA of the CDR3 is TGCGCCAGCTCACCTATTGGAACAGGGGGCCGTGGCTACACCTTC.

The rearrangement uses TRBV7-8 and TRBJ2-3, with 8 bases that match TRBD1. The CDR3 contains 16 residues. The V segment lost 2 bases and the J segment 4 bases; nucleotides outside the gene matches: 8. Germline V lookup: CDR1 SGHVS, CDR2 FQNEAQ. CDR3 in DNA: TGTGCCAGCAGCTTACCACGGACAGGGTTTGCAGATACGCAGTATTTT. Translation gives CASSLPRTGFADTQYF.